This record covers a single T cell receptor (beta chain). This sample stems from a study of T cell responses to AZD1222 COVID-19 vaccine. Clones were sequenced by immunoSEQ multiplex PCR, and TCRdb holds only the in-frame ones, with some missing. The table records 15,000 or so clones, 84% of them present only once. Trimming shortened V by 0 bases and J by 7 bases, and 9 bases separated the two germline ends. This CDR3 contains 14 residues. Germline V gene lookup returns CDR1 SGHAT and CDR2 FQNNGV. The specimen comprised peripheral blood, sampled 28 days after the second AZD1222 dose. The TCR sequence derives from an adult who received the AZD1222 COVID-19 vaccine. The chain has TRBV11-2 and TRBJ1-4; weak D call: TRBD1 (5 bases). CDR3 residues: CASSLDLTVEKLFF. Written as DNA, the CDR3 is TGTGCCAGCAGCTTAGATTTGACAGTTGAAAAACTGTTTTTT.